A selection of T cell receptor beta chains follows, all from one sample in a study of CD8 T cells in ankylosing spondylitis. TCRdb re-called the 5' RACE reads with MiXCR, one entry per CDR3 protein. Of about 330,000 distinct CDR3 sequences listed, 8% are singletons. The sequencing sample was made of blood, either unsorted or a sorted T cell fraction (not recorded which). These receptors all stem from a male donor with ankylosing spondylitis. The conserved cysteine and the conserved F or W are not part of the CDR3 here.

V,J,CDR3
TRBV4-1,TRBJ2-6,ASSQEVGSGSWAGANVLT
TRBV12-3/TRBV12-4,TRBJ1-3,ASRDQVKPGNTIY
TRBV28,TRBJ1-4,ASSASEGEEEKLF
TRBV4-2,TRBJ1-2,ASSQEGQGFGYT
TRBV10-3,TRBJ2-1,ASSKDNYNEQF
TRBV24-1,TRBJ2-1,ATSDLRAARWEQF
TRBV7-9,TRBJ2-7,ATTVPTHEQY
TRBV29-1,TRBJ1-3,SVAVDRAGNTIY
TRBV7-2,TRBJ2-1,ASSLEGTSGSYEQF
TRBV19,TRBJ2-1,ASAGAASSYNEQF
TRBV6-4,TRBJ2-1,ASSPESGRATEQF
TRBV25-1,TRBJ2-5,ASSLWGKAETQY
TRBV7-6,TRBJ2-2,ASSLGTSQNTGELF
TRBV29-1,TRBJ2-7,SVVSRGRDEQY
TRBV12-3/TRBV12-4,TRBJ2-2,ASSFGTSGDTGELF
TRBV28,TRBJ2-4,ASTSEAAPRNIQY
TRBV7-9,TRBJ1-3,ASSPGIGGGSGNTIY
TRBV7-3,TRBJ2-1,ASSFGGKYNEQF
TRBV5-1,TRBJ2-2,ASTRDGHNTGELF
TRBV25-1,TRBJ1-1,ASSEFPPRGRGGEYTEAF
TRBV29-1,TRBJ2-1,SVEMAGEGSEQF
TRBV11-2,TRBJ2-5,ASSTRTGSVETQY
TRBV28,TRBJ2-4,ASSFISGTGSDIQY
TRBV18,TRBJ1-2,ASSPAFSSAYYGYT
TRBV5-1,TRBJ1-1,TSSWAGTMNTEAF
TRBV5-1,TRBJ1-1,ASKWTAVETEAF
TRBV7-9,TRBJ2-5,ASSHWTSAKETQY
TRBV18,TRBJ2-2,ASSPPSVEGGELF
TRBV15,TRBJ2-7,ATSRDTRPAWRY
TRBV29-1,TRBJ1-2,SVVRGVNYGYT
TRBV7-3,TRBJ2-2,ASSLWGGSDTGELF
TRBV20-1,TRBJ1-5,SARGPGAVNQPQH
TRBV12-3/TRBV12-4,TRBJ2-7,ASSWTSFSEQY
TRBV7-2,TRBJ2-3,ASSLAKGRDTQY
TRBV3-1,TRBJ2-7,ASSQRFGIGSGEQY
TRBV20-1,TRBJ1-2,SAELQGGGGYT
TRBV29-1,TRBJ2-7,SAGSGYEQY
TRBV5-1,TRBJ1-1,ASSLVLDRGTEAF
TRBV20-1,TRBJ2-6,SAQGDGANVLT
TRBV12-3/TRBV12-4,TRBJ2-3,ASSFFGRGTDTQY
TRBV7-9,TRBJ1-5,ASSPTGAQPQH
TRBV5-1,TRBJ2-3,ASRPLPSTKAGAGDTQY
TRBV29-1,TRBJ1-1,SVQTSMNTEAF
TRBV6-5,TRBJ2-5,ASSYGASGKETQY
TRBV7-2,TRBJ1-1,ASSLVTGAGTEAF
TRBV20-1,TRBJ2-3,SAPGSNTDTQY
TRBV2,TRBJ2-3,ASLGSSTDTQY
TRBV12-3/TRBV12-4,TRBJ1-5,ASNLHPGSNQPQH
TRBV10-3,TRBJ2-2,AISESRLAGIGGELF
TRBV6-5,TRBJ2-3,ASSYERGEVRTDTQY
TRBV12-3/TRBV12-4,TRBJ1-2,ASSFVSTYGYT
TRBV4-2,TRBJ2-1,ASSRQGTSYNEQF